These 13 T cell receptor beta chains came from one sample sequenced in a study of T cell repertoires in cytomegalovirus infection. MiXCR, run by TCRdb on the reads, gives a single entry per CDR3 protein. The top ten hold under 9% of the sample, which has 350,000 to 450,000 distinct CDR3 sequences, over 15% seen once. Material for sequencing was PBMCs. All receptors come from a human donor in good health (CMV status not recorded). Some clones in this sample may be carry-over from other donors' samples.

This clonotype was seen repeatedly, ten times or more. The CDR3 loop reads CASRFTGAETQYF. The CDR3 nucleotides read TGTGCCAGCAGATTCACCGGTGCGGAGACCCAGTACTTC. This sequence joins TRBV7-2 and TRBJ2-5; D not certain. V was trimmed by 6 bases and J by 5 bases, leaving 13 bases between them. This CDR3 has 13 residues. Per germline, CDR1 SGHTA and CDR2 FQGNSA.

This clonotype was picked up many times. The chain combines TRBV11-2 with TRBJ1-3; possible D gene TRBD1, 5 bases. There are 16 residues in the CDR3. Per the germline V gene, CDR1 is SGHAT and CDR2 is FQNNGV. V dropped 5 bases and J dropped 1 base, with 15 bases sitting between them. CDR3 protein: CASSRRAQSSGNTIYF. In DNA, the CDR3 is TGTGCCAGCAGCCGCAGGGCCCAGTCTTCTGGAAACACCATATATTTT.

The count of this clonotype is one. CDR3 nucleotides: TGTGCCAGTAGTATGAGGGCAGGGGGATGGACCGGGGAGCTGTTTTTT. Amino acids: CASSMRAGGWTGELFF. The chain is built from TRBV19 and TRBJ2-2; 7 positions agree with TRBD1. Trimming cost V 3 bases and J 5 bases; bases outside gene matches: 9. This CDR3 has 16 amino acids. The V gene's germline CDR1 is LNHDA and CDR2 SQIVND (reference sequence).

The chain employs TRBV2 and TRBJ1-2; 9 nucleotides agree with TRBD1. The CDR3 has 14 residues. Germline CDR1 is SNHLY and CDR2 is FYNNEI. V shed 6 bases, J shed 4 bases, and the junction held 6 bases outside the gene matches. The DNA of the CDR3 is TGTGCCAGCAGCTCCGGGACAGGGCTCTATGGCTACACCTTC. Protein: CASSSGTGLYGYTF.

Ten or more counts support this clonotype. This chain uses TRBV7-2 with TRBJ1-2; D is possibly TRBD1 (5 bases). The germline V gene encodes CDR1 SGHTA and CDR2 FQGNSA. This CDR3 is built from 15 residues. The ends were cut back, 5 bases at V and 0 bases at J, with 13 bases in the middle. CDR3 protein: CASSPHSTANYGYTF. The CDR3 bases are TGTGCCAGCAGCCCTCACTCGACAGCTAACTATGGCTACACCTTC.

The V gene is TRBV7-2, the J gene TRBJ2-3; TRBD2 might be the D (7 bases). There are 12 residues in the CDR3. Germline values: CDR1 SGHTA, CDR2 FQGNSA. Trimming shortened V by 4 bases and J by 9 bases, and 11 bases separated the two germline ends. The CDR3 nucleotides are TGTGCCAGCAGCTATTCGGGGGGCACGCAGTATTTT. Translated: CASSYSGGTQYF. Complete variable domain (other parts from reference TRBV7-2 and TRBJ2-3): GAGVSQSPSNKVTEKGKDVELRCDPISGHTALYWYRQSLGQGLEFLIYFQGNSAPDKSGLPSDRFSAERTGGSVSTLTIQRTQQEDSAVYLCASSYSGGTQYFGPGTRLTVL.

In its sample, this clonotype was seen many times. The CDR3 DNA reads TGTGCAGAGGGGACAGATACGCAGTATTTT. It codes for CAEGTDTQYF. The rearrangement joins TRBV7-9 to TRBJ2-3; either TRBD1 or TRBD2 may fit D (5 bases each). The V gene's germline CDR1 is SEHNR and CDR2 FQNEAQ (reference sequence). The CDR3 extends over 10 amino acids.

This clonotype was observed once. A much larger clone is a single base away; this may be a read error. V is TRBV7-6 and J is TRBJ2-5, with D perhaps matching TRBD2 (6 bases). Germline CDR1 reads SGHVS; CDR2 reads FNYEAQ. This CDR3 contains 14 residues. The CDR3: CTSSLADAGETQYF. DNA of the CDR3: TGTACCAGCAGCTTAGCGGATGCTGGTGAGACCCAGTACTTC.

This clonotype was detected only a few times. The CDR3 region has the DNA TGCGCCAGCAGCGCACTCGGGACGAATACGCAGTATTTT. Amino acids: CASSALGTNTQYF. The chain links TRBV4-1 to TRBJ2-3; D might be TRBD1 or TRBD2, each matching 5 bases. The CDR3 runs to 13 residues. Trimming shortened V by 5 bases and J by 7 bases, and 13 bases separated the two germline ends. The germline V gene encodes CDR1 MGHRA and CDR2 YSYEKL.

The chain has TRBV28 and TRBJ2-3; maybe TRBD2 (5 bases). Looked up from germline, CDR1 is MDHEN and CDR2 is SYDVKM. CDR3 length: 13 residues. Trimming removed 6 bases at V and 3 bases at J, with 10 bases between. The CDR3 region has the DNA TGTGCCAGCAGCCGTCGAGGGACAGATACGCAGTATTTT. The encoded protein is CASSRRGTDTQYF.

The CDR3 DNA reads as TGCGCCAGCAGCCACCAACAGAGCTCCTACGAGCAGTACTTC. This gives the protein CASSHQQSSYEQYF. The rearrangement uses TRBV4-1 and TRBJ2-7; D remains ambiguous. V was trimmed by 3 bases and J by 0 bases, leaving 9 bases between them. The CDR3 extends over 14 amino acids. Per germline, CDR1 MGHRA and CDR2 YSYEKL.

Ten or more counts support this clonotype. J is TRBJ1-1 and V is TRBV7-2, with 8 bases fitting TRBD1. Germline CDR1 is SGHTA and CDR2 is FQGNSA. The CDR3 runs to 14 residues. Trimming at V came to 3 bases and at J to 5 bases, leaving 5 bases not matched to a gene. The CDR3 protein is CASSLNRGGTEAFF. In DNA, the CDR3 is TGTGCCAGCAGCTTGAACAGGGGGGGGACTGAAGCTTTCTTT.

With regard to this clonotype: Since a much larger clone is just one base distant, this may be a read error. The rearrangement uses TRBV7-6 and TRBJ1-2; 8 bases line up with TRBD1. The CDR3 covers 18 residues. With 4 bases clipped from V and 5 bases from J, the junction kept 18 bases outside the gene matches. From germline, CDR1 is SGHVS and CDR2 FNYEAQ. The CDR3 sequence is CASSWFSGGTGGPYGYTF. CDR3 nucleotide sequence: TGTGCCAGCAGCTGGTTCTCAGGGGGCACCGGTGGACCGTATGGCTACACCTTC. The full variable domain, its missing parts supplied by reference TRBV7-6 and TRBJ1-2, is GAGVSQSPRYKVTKRGQDVALRCDPISGHVSLYWYRQALGQGPEFLTYFNYEAQQDKSGLPNDRFSAERPEGSISTLTIQRTEQRDSAMYRCASSWFSGGTGGPYGYTFGSGTRLTVV.